This TCR beta chain was identified in a study of T cell repertoires in cytomegalovirus infection. Points from the study as a whole: Summed public TCR beta family frequency identified CMV carriers bearing the relevant HLA.

TCRdb called the reads again in MiXCR, with one record for every CDR3 protein. This table has approximately 140,000 distinct CDR3 sequences, roughly 6.5% appearing once. Details on this clonotype: Its antigen remains unknown.

The CDR3 sequence is 14 residues long. Looked up from germline, CDR1 is DFQATT and CDR2 is SNEGSKA (reference sequence). V was clipped by 6 bases and J by 5 bases, with 19 bases between them. This clonotype originated in a human donor in good health (CMV status not recorded). Some clones in this sample may be carry-over from other donors' samples. The chain couples TRBV20-1 to TRBJ2-5; D unresolved. The specimen was PBMCs. The CDR3 here is CSAPTNVASETQYF. For the CDR3, the DNA is TGCAGTGCCCCAACAAACGTAGCTTCGGAGACCCAGTACTTC.